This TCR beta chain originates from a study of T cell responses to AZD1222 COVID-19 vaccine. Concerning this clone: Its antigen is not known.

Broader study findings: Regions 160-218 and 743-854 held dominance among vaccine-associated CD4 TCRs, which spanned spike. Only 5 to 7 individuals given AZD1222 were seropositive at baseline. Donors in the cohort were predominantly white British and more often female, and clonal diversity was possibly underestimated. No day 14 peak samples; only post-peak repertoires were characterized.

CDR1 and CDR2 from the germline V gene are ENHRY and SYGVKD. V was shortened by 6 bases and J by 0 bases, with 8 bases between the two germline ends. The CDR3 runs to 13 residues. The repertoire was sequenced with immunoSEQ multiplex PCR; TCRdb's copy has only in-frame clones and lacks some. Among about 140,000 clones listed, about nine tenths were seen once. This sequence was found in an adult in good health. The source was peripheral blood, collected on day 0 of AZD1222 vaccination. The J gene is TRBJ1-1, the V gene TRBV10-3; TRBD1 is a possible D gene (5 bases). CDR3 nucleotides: TGTGCCATCAGATGGGGGGTGAACACTGAAGCTTTCTTT. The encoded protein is CAIRWGVNTEAFF.